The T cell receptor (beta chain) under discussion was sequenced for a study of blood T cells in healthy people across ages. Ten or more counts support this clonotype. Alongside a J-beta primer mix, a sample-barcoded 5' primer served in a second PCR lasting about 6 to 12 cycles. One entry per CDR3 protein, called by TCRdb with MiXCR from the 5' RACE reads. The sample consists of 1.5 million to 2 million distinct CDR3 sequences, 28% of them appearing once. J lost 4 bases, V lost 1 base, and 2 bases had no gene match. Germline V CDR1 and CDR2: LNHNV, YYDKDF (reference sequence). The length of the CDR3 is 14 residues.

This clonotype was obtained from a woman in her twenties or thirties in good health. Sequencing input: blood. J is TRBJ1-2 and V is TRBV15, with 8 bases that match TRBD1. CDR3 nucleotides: TGTGCCACCAGCAGAGCGGACAGGGCCTATGGCTACACCTTC. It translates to CATSRADRAYGYTF.